This is a list of T cell receptor beta chains from one sample in a study of blood T cell repertoires in COVID-19. The table came from immunoSEQ multiplex PCR; TCRdb's copy has only in-frame clones and leaves some out. The sample includes approximately 61,000 clones, approximately 77% seen only once; the top ten take less than 35%. The source material was peripheral blood. The receptor source for this set is a human donor in a cohort sampled during active COVID-19. Both conserved end residues are part of each CDR3. A D gene is named only where the DNA matches it firmly. Clone size appears in some rows only: once, few, many, or a class for an expanded clone.

>.|TRBJ2-7|TRBD2|TRBV28
CATEIAGGPYEQYF
TGTGCCACCGAGATAGCGGGAGGTCCCTACGAGCAGTACTTC
>.|TRBJ2-6|.|TRBV11-2
CASSLGQGRANVLTF
TGTGCCAGCAGCCTAGGGCAGGGTAGGGCCAACGTCCTGACTTTC
>few|TRBJ2-7|TRBD1|TRBV5-6
CASSPWVLRDRKGYEQYF
TGTGCCAGCAGCCCCTGGGTCCTACGGGACAGGAAGGGCTACGAGCAGTACTTC
>.|TRBJ2-3|TRBD1|TRBV24-1
CATSDRDRSTDTQYF
TGTGCCACCAGTGACCGGGACAGGAGCACAGATACGCAGTATTTT
>.|TRBJ1-1|.|TRBV12-3/TRBV12-4
CASTDRGTEAFF
TGTGCCAGCACTGACCGGGGAACTGAAGCTTTCTTT
>.|TRBJ2-7|.|TRBV28
CASSRGSYEQYF
TGTGCCAGCAGTCGGGGGAGCTACGAGCAGTACTTC
>.|TRBJ1-1|.|TRBV6-2/TRBV6-3
CASSYSQGGAEAFF
TGTGCCAGCAGTTACTCCCAGGGTGGGGCTGAAGCTTTCTTT
>few|TRBJ1-2|.|TRBV28
CASRLQGREGYTF
TGTGCCAGCAGATTACAGGGTCGGGAGGGCTACACCTTC
>.|TRBJ2-5|.|TRBV9
CASSVARGAGETQYF
TGTGCCAGCAGCGTAGCTCGCGGGGCGGGCGAGACCCAGTACTTC
>.|TRBJ1-3|TRBD1|TRBV28
CASSSPAGGSGNTIYF
TGTGCCAGCAGTTCCCCCGCAGGGGGGTCTGGAAACACCATATATTTT
>.|TRBJ2-3|TRBD2|TRBV4-1
CASSQGVAGAADTQYF
TGCGCCAGCAGCCAAGGGGTAGCGGGAGCAGCAGATACGCAGTATTTT
>.|TRBJ1-2|.|TRBV4-2
CASSQSDYGYTF
TGTGCCAGCAGCCAATCGGACTATGGCTACACCTTC
>.|TRBJ1-5|.|TRBV11-2
CASSLRARQPQHF
TGTGCCAGCAGCCTCAGGGCCCGTCAGCCCCAGCATTTT
>.|TRBJ2-5|TRBD2|TRBV4-3
CASSTRAGETQETQYF
TGCGCCAGCAGCACACGAGCGGGGGAGACGCAAGAGACCCAGTACTTC
>.|TRBJ2-2|TRBD2|TRBV2
CASSREGNTGELFF
TGTGCCAGCAGTCGGGAGGGCAACACCGGGGAGCTGTTTTTT
>.|TRBJ2-7|TRBD1|TRBV5-1
CASSRGQAPYEQYF
TGCGCCAGCAGCAGGGGACAGGCCCCCTACGAGCAGTACTTC
>.|TRBJ1-1|.|TRBV3-1/TRBV3-2
CASSQDGRVGTEAFF
TGTGCCAGCAGCCAAGATGGCAGGGTAGGGACTGAAGCTTTCTTT
>once|TRBJ1-5|.|TRBV28
CASSFQNQPQHF
TGTGCCAGCAGTTTCCAAAATCAGCCCCAGCATTTT
>.|TRBJ2-7|.|TRBV21-1
CASSAPGGRSYEQYF
TGTGCCAGCAGCGCTCCGGGGGGCCGCTCCTACGAGCAGTACTTC
>few|TRBJ1-2|.|TRBV5-4
CASRTNINYGYTF
TGTGCCAGCCGGACAAATATTAACTATGGCTACACCTTC
>once|TRBJ1-1|TRBD1|TRBV28
CASSLGQGVNTEAFF
TGTGCCAGCAGTTTAGGGCAGGGGGTGAACACTGAAGCTTTCTTT
>.|TRBJ2-3|.|TRBV7-9
CAVPLGTDTQYF
TGTGCCGTCCCTCTTGGCACAGATACGCAGTATTTT
>.|TRBJ2-7|.|TRBV28
CASIMIGQQLRGQYF
TGTGCCAGCATCATGATCGGACAGCAGCTACGAGGGCAGTACTTC
>.|TRBJ2-2|TRBD1|TRBV4-1
CASSPLRGDRFYTGELFF
TGCGCCAGCAGCCCCCTCAGAGGGGACAGGTTTTACACCGGGGAGCTGTTTTTT
>.|TRBJ1-1|TRBD1|TRBV13
CASSGSGTAFGNTEAFF
TGTGCCAGCAGCGGATCCGGGACAGCCTTCGGGAACACTGAAGCTTTCTTT
>.|TRBJ2-7|TRBD1|TRBV20-1
CSASTGYEQYF
TGCAGTGCCTCGACAGGGTACGAGCAGTACTTC
>.|TRBJ2-3|TRBD1|TRBV24-1
CATSDLGTVDTQYF
TGTGCCACCAGTGATTTGGGGACAGTAGATACGCAGTATTTT
>.|TRBJ2-3|.|TRBV14
CASSPFRGRGTTDTQYF
TGTGCCAGCAGCCCCTTTCGGGGCAGGGGCACCACAGATACGCAGTATTTT